These 13 T cell receptor beta chains share one sample of origin, sequenced in a study of cytomegalovirus exposure and HLA in healthy donors. Vbeta (60) and Jbeta (13) primers were used in the PCR. The repertoire was sequenced with immunoSEQ multiplex PCR; TCRdb's copy has only in-frame clones and lacks some. Seen here are 150,000 to 200,000 clones, around 80% observed once, and the top ten hold approximately 11%. Sequences were obtained from PBMCs. These receptors originate from a man aged 18 to 35 in good health and CMV-seropositive.

The CDR3 region has the DNA TGTGCCAGCAGCGCCCCCGTAGTAGGCCCCAGGCGAGATACGCAGTATTTT. It encodes CASSAPVVGPRRDTQYF. V and J are TRBV9 and TRBJ2-3; D call uncertain. V was clipped by 3 bases and J by 5 bases, with 22 bases between them. Per the germline V gene, CDR1 is SGDLS and CDR2 is YYNGEE. The CDR3 has 17 residues.

The V call is TRBV29-1, the J call TRBJ2-1, with a possible D match to TRBD2 (5 bases). This CDR3 has 13 amino acids. CDR1 is SQVTM, CDR2 ANQGSEA, per germline. The V end was cut by 6 bases, the J end by 9 bases, with 18 bases between. This CDR3 reads CSVERTSGGEQFF. The CDR3 region has the DNA TGCAGCGTAGAAAGGACTTCGGGCGGTGAGCAGTTCTTC.

With regard to this clone: Additional DNA sequences in this sample encode the identical CDR3. This chain links TRBV18 with TRBJ2-2, with TRBD2 as a possible D gene (6 bases). CDR1 KGHSH and CDR2 LQKENI come from the germline V gene. This CDR3 has 16 amino acids. V lost 5 bases and J 7 bases, leaving 20 bases between the germline ends. CDR3 bases: TGTGCCAGCTCAAAGGCGAGCGGGCAGGGAATCGGGGAGCTGTTTTTT. It is translated as CASSKASGQGIGELFF.

The chain uses TRBV10-3 and TRBJ2-1, with 7 bases matching TRBD2. CDR3 size: 17 residues. The V segment lost 5 bases and the J segment 7 bases; nucleotides outside the gene matches: 17. CDR1 is ENHRY, CDR2 SYGVKD, per germline. The chain's CDR3 is CAISMSPAGEQRNEQFF. DNA of the CDR3: TGTGCCATCAGTATGAGCCCGGCGGGAGAGCAAAGGAATGAGCAGTTCTTC.

J is TRBJ2-7 and V is TRBV4-2, with 7 bases aligning to TRBD2. The CDR3 is made up of 15 amino acids. Germline CDR1 reads LGHNA; CDR2 reads YNFKEQ. J gave up 6 bases and V 0 bases, and 8 bases lay outside the gene matches. CDR3 bases: TGTGCCAGCAGCCAAGATGGACTAGGGGTAGGCGAGCAGTACTTC. Protein sequence: CASSQDGLGVGEQYF.

This clone has just a few counts. The V call is TRBV7-3, the J call TRBJ2-1; the match to TRBD1 covers 9 bases. Germline V gives CDR1 SGHTA, CDR2 FQGTGA. Unmatched junction bases numbered 12, after V lost 5 bases and J lost 7 bases. CDR3 length: 16 amino acids. The CDR3 region has the DNA TGTGCCAGCAGCCTCGGCGGGACAGGGTTTAGGAATGAGCAGTTCTTC. Translating gives CASSLGGTGFRNEQFF.

This clone was observed a few times. The CDR3 region has the DNA TGTGCCATCACCTTCGGGACAGGGGACTCCAATGAGCAGTTCTTC. It codes for CAITFGTGDSNEQFF. The chain employs TRBV10-3 and TRBJ2-1; 10 positions agree with TRBD1. In germline, CDR1 is ENHRY, CDR2 SYGVKD. This CDR3 is built from 15 residues. V dropped 7 bases and J dropped 6; count of bases not matched to a gene: 9.

V gene TRBV28 combines with J gene TRBJ2-3; TRBD2 is a possible D gene (5 bases). Trimming shortened V by 3 bases and J by 3 bases, and 13 bases separated the two germline ends. CDR3 length: 15 residues. CDR1 is MDHEN, CDR2 SYDVKM, per germline. The CDR3 region has the DNA TGTGCCAGCAGTTTTGGAGGCGAGAGGACAGATACGCAGTATTTT. As protein: CASSFGGERTDTQYF. The entire variable domain, with the rest obtained from reference TRBV28 and TRBJ2-3, is as follows: DVKVTQSSRYLVKRTGEKVFLECVQDMDHENMFWYRQDPGLGLRLIYFSYDVKMKEKGDIPEGYSVSREKKERFSLILESASTNQTSMYLCASSFGGERTDTQYFGPGTRLTVL.

This clone was counted between two and nine times. The V and J genes are TRBV10-3 and TRBJ2-7; the match to TRBD2 covers 9 bases. This CDR3 has 15 residues. Germline CDR1 is ENHRY and CDR2 is SYGVKD. The J segment lost 2 bases and the V segment lost 0 bases, leaving 2 bases of the junction unmatched. The CDR3 DNA reads as TGTGCCATCAGTGAGTCGACTAGCGGAACCTACGAGCAGTACTTC. Translated: CAISESTSGTYEQYF.

The rearrangement uses TRBV5-1 and TRBJ2-7, with 10 positions matching TRBD2. V shed 0 bases and J 1 base; nucleotides not matched to a gene: 7. Germline V CDR1 and CDR2: SGHRS, YFSETQ. The CDR3 covers 17 residues. DNA for the CDR3: TGCGCCAGCAGCTTGGCTAAAGCAGCGGGAGGGTCCTACGAGCAGTACTTC. It codes for CASSLAKAAGGSYEQYF.

This clone was seen a single time. The chain employs TRBV11-1 and TRBJ2-1; the match to TRBD2 covers 13 bases. V lost 4 bases, J lost 8 bases, and 11 bases stayed unmatched. CDR3 length: 17 amino acids. CDR1 and CDR2 (germline): SGHAT, FQDESV (reference sequence). The CDR3 loop is CASSYPPRLAGGDEQFF. DNA of the CDR3: TGTGCCAGCAGCTACCCCCCGCGACTAGCGGGAGGTGATGAGCAGTTCTTC.

The chain couples TRBV19 to TRBJ2-3; 8 bases are shared with TRBD2. CDR1 and CDR2 (germline): LNHDA, SQIVND (reference sequence). This CDR3 spans 14 amino acids. J gave up 4 bases and V 6 bases, and 6 bases lay outside the gene matches. The CDR3 sequence: CASRPGGPADTQYF. The CDR3 DNA sequence: TGTGCCAGTAGACCGGGAGGGCCTGCAGATACGCAGTATTTT.

There are a few counts of this clone. This CDR3 is CASSLERRSSYEQYF. CDR3 in DNA: TGTGCCAGCAGCTTAGAGCGGAGGAGCTCCTACGAGCAGTACTTC. The chain uses TRBV7-8 and TRBJ2-7, with D possibly matching TRBD2 (5 bases). The CDR3 totals 15 residues. Per the germline V gene, CDR1 is SGHVS and CDR2 is FQNEAQ. V was pared by 1 base and J by 0 bases, with 10 bases between.